This T cell receptor (beta chain) was recovered during a study of T cells in Graves' hyperthyroidism and ophthalmopathy (dated by TCRdb to 2018 to 2020). With regard to the full study: Peripheral blood samples were taken at initial diagnosis, before any treatment was given. After blood sampling, hyperthyroidism patients were treated with methimazole at a starting dose of 30 mg daily, and ophthalmopathy patients were treated with high-dose intravenous methylprednisolone. TCR Vbeta CDR3 sequencing of 135 peripheral blood samples (under 45 ophthalmopathy, 75 or so hyperthyroidism and approximately 17 progressor patients) is reported in the paper. The study also compared thyroid tissue and blood T-cell repertoires from 6 or 7 Graves' hyperthyroidism patients. TCR V-J signatures able to tell the groups apart were searched for in a discovery cohort of around 95 patients, of whom roughly 42 had Graves' ophthalmopathy and 57 had stable Graves' hyperthyroidism. The roughly 91 discovery patients were randomly divided into training and test sets at a 7:3 ratio. Prospective prediction of ophthalmopathy was tested in an independent validation cohort of fewer than 20 hyperthyroidism patients and some 17 patients who later progressed to ophthalmopathy.

Amplification of TCR beta CDR3 regions was carried out from RNA transcripts. The first round of RT-PCR for the TCR CDR3 was performed with the HTBI primer set and the Qiagen OneStep RT-PCR kit. Libraries were constructed in a second round of multiplex PCR, after which size selection and purification were performed. Libraries were sequenced paired-end with 100 bp reads on an Illumina HiSeq2000. Per the source publication's procedure: SOAPnuke was used to process the raw data, removing reads that contained adapters or uncalled bases, had a mean Phred below 15, or lacked an exact match to the constant primer or identifier. COPE v1.2.5 was used to merge the high-quality paired reads, and each unique nucleotide sequence was defined as a clonotype. MiTCR v1.1 was used to align clonotypes to the IMGT TRBV, TRBD and TRBJ reference segments. Only V-J combinations with frequency above 0.0001, covering 98% to 99.2% of repertoires, were analysed. The TCS score was defined as F50 (clonal expansion) divided by E x V (chaos), with BLOSUM62-based TCRdist calculated between CDR3 peptides within each V-J. Welch's t-statistics and random forest reduced 500 to 550 V-J features to 13, which were used in a naive Bayes classifier (R e1071). In TCRdb, the public reads were trimmed at Q25 with fastp and aligned with MiXCR, with productive beta chains retained. Every entry covers one CDR3 protein and lists the most common genes and DNA from its rows. In this record, the V and J calls reflect TCRdb's handling and not the investigators' own analysis. The sample table holds nearly 600,000 distinct CDR3 sequences, of which 11% to 15% were seen once. More than 5% of the sample belongs to the ten largest clones.

Regarding this clonotype: The antigen this receptor binds is unknown. Base-call qualities are not available, and no considerably larger clone is one nucleotide away.

Hyperthyroidism patients were aged 18 to 65 years and newly diagnosed, with disease duration of less than 2 months. The study excluded patients with uncontrolled infections, other autoimmune diseases, pregnancy or lactation. Diagnoses relied on clinical symptoms, serum thyroxine and TRAb, thyroid ultrasound and orbital computed tomography. For progressor patients, blood was drawn at the first diagnosis of hyperthyroidism, before any ophthalmopathy symptoms had appeared. PBMCs were isolated from about 9.1 ml of fresh peripheral blood by Ficoll-Paque density gradient centrifugation. Progressor patients were defined as those initially diagnosed with Graves' hyperthyroidism in whom ophthalmopathy developed during follow-up. Trizol reagent was used to extract total RNA, and RNA quality was then checked on an Agilent 2100 Bioanalyzer. The CDR3 measures 15 amino acids from cysteine to phenylalanine. The kept DNA is CDR3 alone, 45 bases in frame from the first base. Trimming takes 3 bases from V and 2 bases from J, and the germline ends sit 14 bases apart. CDR1 and CDR2 are drawn from the germline V gene (reference sequence): SEHNR, FQNEAQ.

The study at large found these results: No statistical method was used to set the sample size in advance, and investigators knew the group allocation. In validation, the model predicted progression to ophthalmopathy a median of roughly 6.5 months before onset, with about 70% sensitivity and more than 72% specificity. Most expanded thyroid clonotypes (frequency above 0.001) were also detected in blood, a finding suggesting that blood repertoires may reflect thyroid immune responses. A model built on a 13 V-J signature distinguished ophthalmopathy from stable hyperthyroidism, reaching 85% to 90% sensitivity and 81.08% specificity in cross-validation and 80%/75% in testing.

The sequence came from a woman in her 30s with Graves' hyperthyroidism that later progressed to Graves' ophthalmopathy. Sequencing input: blood. The rearranged segments are TRBV7-9 and TRBJ2-7, and the D gene may be TRBD1, 6 bases matching. The encoded CDR3 is CASSFRDTSTYEQYF. Here is the DNA: TGTGCCAGCAGCTTTCGGGACACGAGTACCTACGAGCAGTACTTC.